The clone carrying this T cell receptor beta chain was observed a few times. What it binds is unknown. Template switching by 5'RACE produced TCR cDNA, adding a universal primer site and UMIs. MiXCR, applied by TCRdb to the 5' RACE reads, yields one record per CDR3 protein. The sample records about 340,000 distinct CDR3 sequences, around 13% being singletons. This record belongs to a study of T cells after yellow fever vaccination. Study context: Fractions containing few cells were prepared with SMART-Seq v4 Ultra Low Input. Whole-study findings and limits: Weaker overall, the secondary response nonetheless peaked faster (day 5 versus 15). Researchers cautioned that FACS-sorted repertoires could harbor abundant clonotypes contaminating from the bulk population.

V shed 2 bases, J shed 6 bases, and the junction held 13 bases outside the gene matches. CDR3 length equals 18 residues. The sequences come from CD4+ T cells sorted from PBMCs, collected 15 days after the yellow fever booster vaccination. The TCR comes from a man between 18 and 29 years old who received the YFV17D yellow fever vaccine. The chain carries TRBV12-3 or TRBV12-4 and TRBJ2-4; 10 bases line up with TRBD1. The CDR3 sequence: CASSLSLGWDRGGNIQYF. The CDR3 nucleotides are TGTGCCAGCAGTTTATCACTGGGTTGGGACAGGGGAGGAAACATTCAGTACTTC.